This T cell receptor beta chain originates from a study of T-cell reconstitution after alpha-beta-depleted transplantation in children. This clonotype has ten or more counts. The length of the CDR3 is 15 residues. Germline loops: CDR1 LGHNA, CDR2 YSLEER. V was clipped by 0 bases and J by 1 base, with 10 bases between them. The TCRbeta library incorporated unique molecular identifiers. MiXCR was run by TCRdb on the PCR reads, yielding one entry per CDR3 protein. Of about 490,000 distinct CDR3 sequences in the sample, about 10% were seen once. The specimen was PBMCs, collected before TCRalphabeta/CD19-depleted stem cell transplant. The source of this sequence is a child younger than 10 with inherited bone marrow failure, due to receive a stem cell transplant. The V call is TRBV4-3, the J call TRBJ2-7, with D unresolved. The CDR3 sequence: CASSQDTWMSYEQYF. The CDR3 DNA is TGCGCCAGCAGCCAAGATACGTGGATGTCCTACGAGCAGTACTTC.